This T cell receptor (beta chain) was found in a study of PD-L1 blockade in urothelial cancer. Whole-study context: Blood was subjected to analysis at 3 weeks (second dose) and 6 weeks following treatment start. Median blood clonality was about 0.081, with 75,000 to 100,000 unique TCRs.

Templates that were synthetic TCR analogs were spiked into each PCR. Produced via immunoSEQ multiplex PCR; TCRdb's table is partial and in-frame only. The sample includes 45,000 or so clones, roughly 80% seen only once; the top ten take approximately 1.7%. This clone has only a few counts. Time point described: pretreatment peripheral blood. Samples spanned pretreatment and treatment, with 1 to 8 time points per patient. Trimming stripped 1 base from V and 3 bases from J, with 9 bases between. The CDR3 consists of 15 residues. Germline lookup yields CDR1 SGHTA and CDR2 FQGNSA. This TCR was recovered from a man aged 50-59 years with urothelial cancer. The sequenced sample was PBMCs, obtained around atezolizumab (anti-PD-L1) treatment. The chain links TRBV7-2 to TRBJ1-4; tentatively, D is TRBD1 (5 bases). The CDR3 DNA is TGTGCCAGCAGCTTAGGGGGACTCTCTAATGAAAAACTGTTTTTT. Protein: CASSLGGLSNEKLFF.